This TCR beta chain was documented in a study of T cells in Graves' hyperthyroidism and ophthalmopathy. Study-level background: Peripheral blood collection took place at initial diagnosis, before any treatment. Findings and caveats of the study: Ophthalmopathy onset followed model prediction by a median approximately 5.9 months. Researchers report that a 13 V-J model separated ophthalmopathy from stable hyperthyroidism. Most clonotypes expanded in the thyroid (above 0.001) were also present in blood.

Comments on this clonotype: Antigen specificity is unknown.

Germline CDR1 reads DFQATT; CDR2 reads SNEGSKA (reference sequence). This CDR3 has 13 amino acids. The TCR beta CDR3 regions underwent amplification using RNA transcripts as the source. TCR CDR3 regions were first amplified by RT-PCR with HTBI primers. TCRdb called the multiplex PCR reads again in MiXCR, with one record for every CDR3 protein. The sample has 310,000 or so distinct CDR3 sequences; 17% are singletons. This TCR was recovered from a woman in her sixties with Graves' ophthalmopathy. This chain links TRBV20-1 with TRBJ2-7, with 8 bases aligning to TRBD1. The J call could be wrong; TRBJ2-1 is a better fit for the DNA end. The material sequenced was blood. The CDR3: CSLTGGRSYEQFF. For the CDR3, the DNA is TGCAGTCTAACAGGGGGACGTTCCTACGAGCAGTTCTTC.